These 17 T cell receptor beta chains originate from one sample sequenced in a study of radiation and T cells in renal cell carcinoma. Time point described: blood 4 weeks post-SBRT, at nephrectomy. Treatment of the sample: 15 Gy SBRT to primary tumor, nephrectomy 4 weeks later. TCRdb's copy holds only in-frame clones and misses some; the assay was immunoSEQ multiplex PCR. The sample yields around 100,000 clones, approximately 82% seen once. Sample: blood, taken from a patient whose treatment included radiotherapy and nephrectomy. These receptors all stem from a man in his 60s with renal cell carcinoma.

V and J are TRBV28 and TRBJ1-5; D is perhaps TRBD1 (5 bases). Deletions cut 8 bases from V and 3 bases from J, with 8 bases between. Germline CDR1 is MDHEN and CDR2 is SYDVKM. The CDR3 runs 12 residues. DNA of the CDR3: TGTGCCAGCTGGGACCCCAATCAGCCCCAGCATTTT. Amino acids: CASWDPNQPQHF. Drawing the rest from reference TRBV28 and TRBJ1-5, the complete variable domain is DVKVTQSSRYLVKRTGEKVFLECVQDMDHENMFWYRQDPGLGLRLIYFSYDVKMKEKGDIPEGYSVSREKKERFSLILESASTNQTSMYLCASWDPNQPQHFGDGTRLSIL.

This clone was seen at least ten times. This chain links TRBV19 with TRBJ2-2; D remains ambiguous. This CDR3 comprises 13 residues. Trimming shortened V by 6 bases and J by 3 bases, and 8 bases separated the two germline ends. Germline V gives CDR1 LNHDA, CDR2 SQIVND (reference sequence). The CDR3 loop reads CASSLDHTGELFF. The CDR3 DNA sequence: TGTGCCAGTAGCTTGGACCACACCGGGGAGCTGTTTTTT.

The V gene is TRBV27, the J gene TRBJ1-5; D uncertain. Trimming removed 11 bases from V and 8 bases from J, with 7 bases in between. Per germline, CDR1 MNHEY and CDR2 SMNVEV (reference sequence). This CDR3 region has 9 residues. The CDR3 reads CAAGEPQHF. DNA of the CDR3: TGTGCCGCCGGGGAGCCCCAGCATTTT.

The chain joins TRBV4-1 to TRBJ2-1; TRBD2 might be the D (6 bases). The CDR3 has 15 residues. V was clipped by 0 bases and J by 7 bases, with 13 bases between them. From germline, CDR1 is MGHRA and CDR2 YSYEKL. CDR3 amino acids: CASSQEEVGGNEQFF. The CDR3 bases are TGCGCCAGCAGCCAAGAAGAGGTAGGAGGGAATGAGCAGTTCTTC.

V gene TRBV28 combines with J gene TRBJ1-1; D unclear. V lost 2 bases, J lost 0 bases, and 7 bases lay in between. CDR3 length: 14 amino acids. Per germline, CDR1 MDHEN and CDR2 SYDVKM. DNA for the CDR3: TGTGCCAGCAGTTTAGGCAGGATGAACACTGAAGCTTTCTTT. Translated, it gives CASSLGRMNTEAFF.

In its sample, this clone was seen once. The V and J genes are TRBV4-2 and TRBJ2-1; 11 nucleotides line up with TRBD2. This CDR3 is built from 17 residues. V was clipped by 1 base and J by 4 bases; unmatched bases: 6. Germline CDR1 reads LGHNA; CDR2 reads YNFKEQ. As DNA, the CDR3 is TGTGCCAGCAGCCAAGGCCTAGCGGGAGGCCGGTACAATGAGCAGTTCTTC. It is translated as CASSQGLAGGRYNEQFF.

The chain couples TRBV2 to TRBJ2-7; D might be TRBD1 (5 bases). Trimming removed 1 base at V and 2 bases at J, with 6 bases between. This CDR3 contains 13 residues. From germline, CDR1 is SNHLY and CDR2 FYNNEI. Here the CDR3 reads CASSEGGPYEQYF. For the CDR3, the DNA is TGTGCCAGCAGTGAAGGGGGCCCCTACGAGCAGTACTTC.

V usage is TRBV6-1 and J usage is TRBJ1-1; D is unresolved. Germline CDR1 MNHNS, CDR2 SASEGT. V was cut by 8 bases and J by 5 bases, with 15 bases left in between. The CDR3 spans 13 residues. This chain's CDR3 is CASHPFSETEAFF. The CDR3 region has the DNA TGTGCCAGCCATCCGTTCTCGGAGACTGAAGCTTTCTTT.

V usage is TRBV27 and J usage is TRBJ2-7; 8 bases are shared with TRBD2. The length of the CDR3 is 14 residues. Germline CDR1 is MNHEY and CDR2 is SMNVEV (reference sequence). The trim removed 2 bases at V and 2 bases at J, leaving 2 bases unmatched. The CDR3 loop is CASSLAGGTYEQYF. CDR3 nucleotide sequence: TGTGCCAGCAGTTTAGCGGGAGGCACCTACGAGCAGTACTTC.

V is TRBV28 and J is TRBJ2-7; D is ambiguous. V lost 8 bases to trimming and J lost 6 bases, with 11 bases between them. The CDR3 extends over 11 amino acids. Germline CDR1 and CDR2: MDHEN and SYDVKM. CDR3 nucleotides: TGTGCCAGCGGCTGGAACGGCGAGCAGTACTTC. It yields the protein CASGWNGEQYF.

Only a few counts were recorded for this clone. V is TRBV11-2 and J is TRBJ2-4, with 9 positions matching TRBD2. CDR3 length: 16 amino acids. The trim removed 3 bases at V and 9 bases at J, leaving 12 bases unmatched. Looked up from germline, CDR1 is SGHAT and CDR2 is FQNNGV. CDR3 residues: CASSLGPAGGSGIQYF. CDR3 in DNA: TGTGCCAGCAGCTTGGGTCCAGCGGGAGGTAGTGGCATTCAGTACTTC.

CDR3 sequence: CASSTRHRTEQYF. The CDR3 DNA reads TGTGCCAGCAGCACCCGACACCGCACCGAGCAGTACTTC. This sequence joins TRBV21-1 and TRBJ2-7; the table's TRBD1 call for D was not verified on the DNA. TRBV21-1 is marked as a pseudogene. The CDR3 contains 13 residues.

This chain connects TRBV2 to TRBJ2-3, with D possibly TRBD2 on 6 matching bases. V lost 1 base, J lost 14 bases, and 16 bases lay in between. Germline V CDR1 and CDR2: SNHLY, FYNNEI. The CDR3 is 13 residues long. Here the CDR3 reads CASSEEAAGLGYF. DNA for the CDR3: TGTGCCAGCAGTGAAGAGGCGGCGGGACTTGGGTATTTT.

The chain is built from TRBV5-1 and TRBJ2-1, with 7 bases matching TRBD1. J lost 6 bases, V lost 4 bases, and 4 bases had no gene match. The germline CDR1 and CDR2 sequences are SGHRS and YFSETQ. The CDR3 has 13 residues. CDR3 amino acids: CASSGGQVNEQFF. In DNA, the CDR3 is TGCGCCAGCAGCGGAGGACAGGTCAATGAGCAGTTCTTC.

The CDR3 loop reads CASGPSGSSYNEQFF. As DNA, the CDR3 is TGTGCCAGCGGACCTAGCGGGAGTTCCTACAATGAGCAGTTCTTC. The gene calls are TRBV27 and TRBJ2-1; 10 bases are a match to TRBD2. Trimming at V came to 8 bases and at J to 1 base, leaving 5 bases not matched to a gene. CDR1 MNHEY and CDR2 SMNVEV come from the germline V gene (reference sequence). The CDR3 extends over 15 amino acids.

Here the CDR3 DNA reads TGCGCCAGCAGCCAAGTAGAGGGGGTGGGCACTGAAGCTTTCTTT. Amino acid sequence: CASSQVEGVGTEAFF. The chain uses TRBV4-1 and TRBJ1-1, with D perhaps TRBD1 (6 bases). V was cut by 1 base and J by 4 bases, with 13 bases left in between. Germline V gives CDR1 MGHRA, CDR2 YSYEKL. This CDR3 has 15 residues.

V is TRBV7-2 and J is TRBJ1-1, with a weak D call TRBD1 (6 bases). Per the germline V gene, CDR1 is SGHTA and CDR2 is FQGNSA. V dropped 0 bases and J dropped 4 bases, with 9 bases sitting between them. This CDR3 region has 14 residues. The CDR3, as DNA: TGTGCCAGCAGCTTAGCGGGAGGGGGCACTGAAGCTTTCTTT. Protein product: CASSLAGGGTEAFF.